The 25 T cell receptor beta chains presented below share a single source sample, sequenced in a study of T cells in Graves' hyperthyroidism and ophthalmopathy. TCR beta CDR3 regions were amplified from RNA. During a first-round RT-PCR of the TCR CDR3, the HTBI primer set was used. TCRdb re-derived calls from the multiplex PCR reads in MiXCR, one entry per CDR3 protein. The sample contains around 270,000 distinct CDR3 sequences, approximately 18% of which appear only once. Sequenced material: blood. The receptors shown here come from a man in his fifties with Graves' ophthalmopathy.

Concerning this clonotype: The junction departs from germline at one end; a sequencing error may be responsible. This chain uses TRBV5-8 with TRBJ1-2, with TRBD1 matching 10 bases. CDR1 and CDR2 from the germline V gene are SGHTS and YDEGEE. The CDR3 has 14 amino acids. Written as DNA, the CDR3 is TGTGCCGGCAGCCCTGGACAGGGGGGCTATGGCTACACCTTC. This codes for CAGSPGQGGYGYTF. The whole variable domain, remainder taken from reference TRBV5-8 and TRBJ1-2, is EAGVTQSPTHLIKTRGQQATLRCSPISGHTSVYWYQQALGLGLQFLLWYDEGEERNRGNFPPRFSGRQFPNYSSELNVNALELEDSALYLCAGSPGQGGYGYTFGSGTRLTVV.

The sample holds many counts of this clonotype. The chain couples TRBV5-5 to TRBJ1-1, with D unresolved. Germline-derived CDR1 and CDR2 are SGHKS and YYEKEE (reference sequence). V was pared by 3 bases and J by 5 bases, with 14 bases between. This CDR3 region has 14 residues. This CDR3 reads CASSYPGARTEAFF. CDR3 DNA: TGTGCCAGCAGCTACCCAGGAGCGCGGACTGAAGCTTTCTTT. The whole variable domain, remainder taken from reference TRBV5-5 and TRBJ1-1, is DAGVTQSPTHLIKTRGQQVTLRCSPISGHKSVSWYQQVLGQGPQFIFQYYEKEERGRGNFPDRFSARQFPNYSSELNVNALLLGDSALYLCASSYPGARTEAFFGQGTRLTVV.

The rearrangement links TRBV15 to TRBJ1-4, with a possible D match to TRBD1 (5 bases). With 0 bases removed from V and 14 bases from J, the gap between germline ends came to 10 bases. The CDR3 covers 12 residues. Germline V lookup: CDR1 LNHNV, CDR2 YYDKDF (reference sequence). The CDR3 is CATSRDQGGLFF. CDR3 nucleotide sequence: TGTGCCACCAGCAGAGATCAGGGCGGCCTGTTTTTT.

The chain joins TRBV5-1 to TRBJ2-7, with TRBD2 matching over 12 bases. CDR1 is SGHRS and CDR2 is YFSETQ in the germline V gene. The CDR3 extends over 16 amino acids. V was clipped by 3 bases and J by 3 bases; unmatched bases: 7. The CDR3 reads CASSSSSGRDDYEQYF. The CDR3 DNA reads as TGCGCCAGCAGCTCCTCTAGCGGGAGGGATGACTACGAGCAGTACTTC.

This clonotype was counted ten times or more. The chain joins TRBV27 to TRBJ1-1, with D tentatively TRBD1 (6 bases). CDR1 is MNHEY and CDR2 is SMNVEV in the germline V gene (reference sequence). The CDR3 contains 16 residues. Trimming removed 2 bases from V and 5 bases from J, with 18 bases in between. CDR3 coding DNA: TGTGCCAGCAGTTTAATTCCGGGGGCGCCGGAAACTGAAGCTTTCTTT. Residues: CASSLIPGAPETEAFF.

In its sample, this clonotype was seen once. The V and J genes are TRBV28 and TRBJ2-7; D perhaps matches TRBD2 (6 bases). The ends were cut back, 5 bases at V and 4 bases at J, with 21 bases in the middle. The CDR3 loop spans 16 amino acids. CDR1 and CDR2 from the germline V gene are MDHEN and SYDVKM. The CDR3 bases are TGTGCCAGCAGTCCCGTCGGGGGAGCCCGGGTTTACGAGCAGTACTTC. Residues: CASSPVGGARVYEQYF.

This chain links TRBV20-1 with TRBJ2-7; D perhaps matches TRBD2 (6 bases). The CDR3 totals 12 residues. Germline V lookup: CDR1 DFQATT, CDR2 SNEGSKA (reference sequence). The ends were cut back, 0 bases at V and 7 bases at J, with 10 bases in the middle. In nucleotides, the CDR3 is TGCAGTGCTAGAGAGACGGCGGGGGAGCAGTACTTC. Translating it yields CSARETAGEQYF.

The chain recombines TRBV2 with TRBJ1-3; D is perhaps TRBD1 (6 bases). The germline V gene encodes CDR1 SNHLY and CDR2 FYNNEI. The CDR3 is 13 amino acids. V lost 5 bases to trimming and J lost 7 bases, with 12 bases between them. The CDR3 nucleotides read TGTGCCAGCAGTACAGGGAGAGTCAACACCATATATTTT. It is translated as CASSTGRVNTIYF.

The table lists this clonotype with many counts. CDR3 in amino acids: CASSLRSGYYGYTF. The CDR3, as DNA: TGTGCCAGCAGCCTACGATCAGGGTACTATGGCTACACCTTC. The chain joins TRBV11-2 to TRBJ1-2; maybe TRBD1 (5 bases). This CDR3 region has 14 residues. Germline V gives CDR1 SGHAT, CDR2 FQNNGV. V was clipped by 5 bases and J by 3 bases, with 13 bases between them.

This clonotype came up many times. J is TRBJ1-2 and V is TRBV28, with D unclear. CDR3 length: 14 residues. V lost 4 bases and J lost 4, with 13 bases in between. Germline values: CDR1 MDHEN, CDR2 SYDVKM. This CDR3 reads CASSSAAVFYGYTF. The CDR3 DNA reads as TGTGCCAGCAGTTCGGCCGCCGTATTCTATGGCTACACCTTC.

The V call is TRBV5-6, the J call TRBJ2-5; D is undetermined. Trimming removed 0 bases at V and 2 bases at J, with 8 bases between. The V gene's germline CDR1 is SGHDT and CDR2 YYEEEE. There are 14 residues in the CDR3. CDR3: CASSLGQLQETQYF. For the CDR3, the DNA is TGTGCCAGCAGCTTGGGGCAGTTACAAGAGACCCAGTACTTC.

The chain joins TRBV27 to TRBJ1-5, with a tentative D call TRBD1 (5 bases). CDR3 length: 13 residues. V lost 2 bases and J lost 6, with 8 bases in between. CDR1 is MNHEY and CDR2 is SMNVEV in the germline V gene (reference sequence). CDR3 in amino acids: CASSLRRGQPQHF. CDR3 coding DNA: TGTGCCAGCAGTTTAAGGAGGGGTCAGCCCCAGCATTTT.

To note about this clonotype: An end of the junction does not agree with germline; a read error may underlie this. The J gene is TRBJ2-2, the V gene TRBV6-2 or TRBV6-3, with 11 nucleotides matching TRBD2. Germline loops: CDR1 MNHEY, CDR2 SVGEGT. This CDR3 is built from 22 residues. The CDR3 spells CAGSYSGALWTSGSGNTGELFF. In nucleotides, the CDR3 is TGTGCCGGCAGTTACAGCGGGGCCCTATGGACTAGCGGGTCGGGGAACACCGGGGAGCTGTTTTTT.

The V and J genes are TRBV20-1 and TRBJ1-4; no firm D call. This CDR3 contains 10 residues. Per the germline V gene, CDR1 is DFQATT and CDR2 is SNEGSKA (reference sequence). Trimming shortened V by 1 base and J by 8 bases, and 2 bases separated the two germline ends. The DNA of the CDR3 is TGCAGTGCTAGAGGGGAAAAACTGTTTTTT. Amino acid sequence: CSARGEKLFF.

This clonotype was picked up many times. The CDR3 here is CACTSDGLGGDQPQHF. The CDR3 nucleotides are TGTGCCTGCACCTCAGATGGACTGGGGGGCGATCAGCCCCAGCATTTT. The chain carries TRBV30 and TRBJ1-5, with D possibly TRBD1 on 6 matching bases. Trimming stripped 6 bases from V and 5 bases from J, with 23 bases between. CDR3 length equals 16 residues. The germline V gene encodes CDR1 GTSNPN and CDR2 SVGIG (reference sequence). The complete variable domain, with remaining parts taken from reference TRBV30 and TRBJ1-5, reads SQTIHQWPATLVQPVGSPLSLECTVEGTSNPNLYWYRQAAGRGLQLLFYSVGIGQISSEVPQNLSASRPQDRQFILSSKKLLLSDSGFYLCACTSDGLGGDQPQHFGDGTRLSIL.

This clonotype was recorded many times. The V gene is TRBV5-6, the J gene TRBJ2-7; D gene unclear. Looked up from germline, CDR1 is SGHDT and CDR2 is YYEEEE. This CDR3 spans 13 amino acids. V dropped 4 bases and J dropped 3 bases, with 11 bases sitting between them. Here the CDR3 DNA reads TGTGCCAGCAGCCCCTGGACCAACTACGAGCAGTACTTC. This codes for CASSPWTNYEQYF.

The chain couples TRBV20-1 to TRBJ1-5; TRBD1 matches at 8 bases. The CDR3 runs to 15 residues. Unmatched junction bases numbered 10, after V lost 6 bases and J lost 3 bases. The germline CDR1 and CDR2 sequences are DFQATT and SNEGSKA (reference sequence). CDR3 sequence reads: CSAPDRGRYNQPQHF. CDR3 bases: TGCAGTGCACCTGACAGGGGACGGTACAATCAGCCCCAGCATTTT.

The sample holds many counts of this clonotype. The chain uses TRBV11-1 and TRBJ1-1; D remains ambiguous. Germline assignment: CDR1 SGHAT and CDR2 FQDESV (reference sequence). Deletions cut 4 bases from V and 4 bases from J, with 7 bases between. The length of the CDR3 is 12 residues. This chain's CDR3 is CASSSLGTEAFF. CDR3 DNA sequence: TGTGCCAGCAGCTCTCTCGGCACTGAAGCTTTCTTT. Looking up the rest from reference TRBV11-1 and TRBJ1-1 gives the full variable domain: EAEVAQSPRYKITEKSQAVAFWCDPISGHATLYWYRQILGQGPELLVQFQDESVVDDSQLPKDRFSAERLKGVDSTLKIQPAELGDSAMYLCASSSLGTEAFFGQGTRLTVV.

About this clonotype itself: Since a much larger clone is just one base distant, this may be a read error. The genes are TRBV5-1 and TRBJ2-3; either TRBD1 or TRBD2 may fit D (6 bases each). Germline assignment: CDR1 SGHRS and CDR2 YFSETQ. The CDR3 totals 14 residues. CDR3 in amino acids: CAGRGGQTTDTQYF. In DNA, the CDR3 is TGCGCCGGCAGGGGAGGACAGACCACAGATACGCAGTATTTT. The entire variable domain, with the rest obtained from reference TRBV5-1 and TRBJ2-3, is as follows: KAGVTQTPRYLIKTRGQQVTLSCSPISGHRSVSWYQQTPGQGLQFLFEYFSETQRNKGNFPGRFSGRQFSNSRSEMNVSTLELGDSALYLCAGRGGQTTDTQYFGPGTRLTVL.

V usage is TRBV24-1 and J usage is TRBJ2-2; no firm D call. Deletions cut 1 base from V and 3 bases from J, with 5 bases between. The CDR3 has 14 amino acids. Germline lookup yields CDR1 KGHDR and CDR2 SFDVKD. The CDR3 loop reads CATSDFGYTGELFF. In DNA, the CDR3 is TGTGCCACCAGTGATTTTGGCTACACCGGGGAGCTGTTTTTT.

This clonotype was found a few times. V usage is TRBV12-3 or TRBV12-4 and J usage is TRBJ2-4, with 11 bases that match TRBD1. J gave up 1 base and V 5 bases, and 10 bases lay outside the gene matches. This CDR3 region has 18 residues. The CDR3 spells CASSQGQGVASAKNIQYF. The DNA for the CDR3 is TGTGCCAGCAGTCAGGGACAGGGGGTCGCCTCGGCCAAAAACATTCAGTACTTC.

This clonotype was detected a few times. Here the CDR3 reads CSANRDRGHGYTF. For the CDR3, the DNA is TGCAGTGCTAACCGGGACAGGGGGCATGGCTACACCTTC. The J gene is TRBJ1-2, the V gene TRBV20-1; 12 nucleotides align to TRBD1. Germline V gene lookup returns CDR1 DFQATT and CDR2 SNEGSKA (reference sequence). This CDR3 has 13 amino acids. Trimming at V came to 4 bases and at J to 6 bases, leaving 3 bases not matched to a gene.

Regarding this clonotype: A much larger clonotype is one base distant, so this may be a read error. This chain connects TRBV3-1 to TRBJ2-1, with D possibly being TRBD1 or TRBD2 (5 bases each). The CDR3 has 15 residues. V was cut by 4 bases and J by 10 bases, with 20 bases left in between. CDR1 and CDR2 from the germline V gene are LGHDT and YNNKEL (reference sequence). CDR3 in DNA: TGTGCCAGCAGCCCTTCCGTCGGGGCAGCAAGCGAGCAGTTCTTC. It specifies CASSPSVGAASEQFF.

This clonotype was observed a handful of times. The chain recombines TRBV5-1 with TRBJ1-2; D call uncertain. CDR1 is SGHRS, CDR2 YFSETQ, per germline. The V end lost 1 base, the J end lost 7 bases, and 14 bases lay between the germline ends. CDR3 size: 14 residues. CDR3 loop: CASSLLEGSGGYTF. The CDR3 DNA reads as TGCGCCAGCAGCTTGTTAGAGGGTTCAGGTGGCTACACCTTC.

This sequence joins TRBV4-1 and TRBJ1-6; 7 bases are shared with TRBD1. There are 15 residues in the CDR3. The germline gives CDR1 MGHRA, CDR2 YSYEKL. V trimming: 0 bases; J trimming: 9 bases; junction bases outside the gene matches: 5. CDR3 sequence reads: CASSQEWQGGSPLHF. CDR3 nucleotides: TGCGCCAGCAGCCAAGAATGGCAGGGGGGTTCACCCCTCCACTTT.